This TCR beta chain came from a study of graft-versus-host responses after intestinal transplantation. In the study overall: Uniformly, recipients were administered anti-thymocyte globulin induction with subsequent tacrolimus and steroids for 3 to 4 years. General observations from the study: High graft-versus-host to host-versus-graft clonal ratios were found in allografts of patients who had graft-donor T cell macrochimerism. Detection of GvH clones occurred in recipient marrow, and some had their first appearance in ileum or blood. Circulating GvH clone levels at their peak were associated with HvG declines (early post-transplant).

A remark on this clone: Its antigen is as yet unknown.

Some clones are missing from TCRdb's copy, which holds only in-frame ones; the method was immunoSEQ multiplex PCR. The table has over 120,000 clones, roughly 91% seen once. Germline CDR1 reads SGHTA; CDR2 reads FQGTGA. Trimming pared 0 bases from V and 6 bases from J, leaving 12 bases between. This CDR3 has 15 residues. The TCR comes from a human donor who received an intestinal transplant. The genes are TRBV7-3 and TRBJ2-1, with D possibly being TRBD2 (6 bases). Material: unstimulated CD4+ T cells sorted from spleen or lymph node cells, obtained before intestinal transplant. CDR3 protein: CASSLTGLATNEQFF. The DNA for the CDR3 is TGTGCCAGCAGCTTAACGGGTCTAGCGACCAATGAGCAGTTCTTC.